The clone carrying this T cell receptor (beta chain) was picked up one time. A much larger clone sits a single nucleotide away, making a read error possible. The data originate from a study of tumor and adjacent non-tumor tissue in lung cancer. This sample's RNA came from whole unsorted tissue. Germline V lookup: CDR1 MNHNS, CDR2 SASEGT. This CDR3 has 15 residues. Three rounds of nested PCR, following a modified ARM-PCR protocol, produced the TCRbeta library. One entry per CDR3 protein, called by TCRdb with MiXCR from the multiplex PCR reads. The table lists around 210,000 distinct CDR3 sequences, around 70% of them singletons, with approximately 25% in the top ten.

The sample was lung tumor tissue. The V gene is TRBV6-1, the J gene TRBJ1-1; D is unclear. This TCR was recovered from a man aged 60 to 75 with non-small cell lung cancer. The CDR3 DNA is TGTGACAGCATGCGGCAACTGGTCGGGAACACTGAAGCTTTCTTT. Translation: CDSMRQLVGNTEAFF.